This T cell receptor beta chain was observed in a study of T cells after yellow fever vaccination. This clonotype appeared a few times. In TCRdb, the 5' RACE reads were re-called with MiXCR into one record per CDR3 protein. The data contain about 320,000 distinct CDR3 sequences, around 4.5% of them singletons. With 0 bases clipped from V and 3 bases from J, the junction kept 5 bases outside the gene matches. Germline values: CDR1 DFQATT, CDR2 SNEGSKA (reference sequence). The CDR3 loop spans 15 amino acids. The rearrangement uses TRBV20-1 and TRBJ2-3, with TRBD2 matching 8 bases. This receptor was taken from a man aged 18-30 years who received the YFV17D yellow fever vaccine. The specimen was PBMCs, collected 15 days after the yellow fever booster vaccination. Written as DNA, the CDR3 is TGCAGTGCTAGAGATCCGGGGGGGCATACAGATACGCAGTATTTT. Its protein product is CSARDPGGHTDTQYF.